Listed here are 27 T cell receptor beta chains from one sample, sequenced in a study of a mutant IDH1 vaccine in newly diagnosed glioma. As for time point: week 5, during vaccination. Doses consisted of 300 ug of mutant IDH1 20-mer peptide each, paired with topical imiquimod. TCRdb keeps only in-frame clones here, not all; method: immunoSEQ multiplex PCR. The table has some 33,000 clones, about three fifths seen once. Their specific antigens are unknown. Sequenced material: PBMCs, taken from a glioma patient whose treatment included an IDH1 peptide vaccine. These receptors all come from a woman aged 18-29 years with glioma.

V gene TRBV2 combines with J gene TRBJ2-1; TRBD2 agrees at 14 bases. Germline CDR1 SNHLY, CDR2 FYNNEI. The V and J ends lost 6 bases and 10 bases, in that order; junction bases with no gene match: 8. This CDR3 spans 15 amino acids. This CDR3 is CASRGGLAGVDEQFF. The CDR3 DNA sequence: TGTGCCAGCAGGGGGGGACTAGCGGGAGTTGACGAGCAGTTCTTC.

This clone was counted a single time. This chain links TRBV7-2 with TRBJ2-6; the D call may be TRBD1 or TRBD2 (5 bases each). V gave up 5 bases and J gave up 0 bases, with 14 bases separating them. This CDR3 comprises 17 residues. Germline V lookup: CDR1 SGHTA, CDR2 FQGNSA. CDR3 amino acids: CASSVRDQSSGANVLTF. DNA for the CDR3: TGTGCCAGCAGCGTTCGGGACCAGAGCTCTGGGGCCAACGTCCTGACTTTC.

V gene TRBV27 combines with J gene TRBJ1-4; 8 bases fit TRBD1. After removal of 2 bases from V and 3 bases from J, the junction contained 5 bases not matched to a gene. Germline V gives CDR1 MNHEY, CDR2 SMNVEV (reference sequence). There are 16 residues in the CDR3. CDR3 nucleotides: TGTGCCAGCAGTTTACGACCGGGACAGGCTAATGAAAAACTGTTTTTT. Protein product: CASSLRPGQANEKLFF.

The rearrangement uses TRBV2 and TRBJ2-1; no clear D gene. The germline CDR1 and CDR2 sequences are SNHLY and FYNNEI. Deletions cut 7 bases from V and 10 bases from J, with 14 bases between. This CDR3 is built from 12 residues. CDR3 nucleotide sequence: TGTGCCAGCACCCCCCTCGGGCGAGAGCAGTTCTTC. It translates to CASTPLGREQFF.

This chain connects TRBV7-9 to TRBJ2-3; 7 bases are shared with TRBD1. Germline V gene sequence: CDR1 SEHNR, CDR2 FQNEAQ (reference sequence). This CDR3 region has 14 residues. The V gene end was trimmed by 5 bases and the J gene end by 4 bases; junction bases not matched to a gene: 6. In DNA form, the CDR3 reads TGTGCCAGCAGCGACAACAGGGGATCAGATACGCAGTATTTT. It encodes CASSDNRGSDTQYF.

The J gene is TRBJ2-7, the V gene TRBV5-8, with D possibly called TRBD1 or TRBD2 (5 bases each). CDR3 length: 18 residues. Germline V gene data show CDR1 as SGHTS and CDR2 as YDEGEE. Between the trimmed V and J ends, which lost 0 bases and 0 bases, there was a span of 19 bases. In DNA form, the CDR3 reads TGTGCCAGCAGCTTGGTCCCCCCGGGACGGCGATCCTCCTACGAGCAGTACTTC. It is translated as CASSLVPPGRRSSYEQYF.

The sample holds a few counts of this clone. This chain links TRBV25-1 with TRBJ1-2; D is undetermined. CDR1 and CDR2 (germline): MGHDK, SYGVNS. The germline V and J ends were trimmed by 3 bases and 3 bases, with 8 bases remaining between them. The CDR3 contains 13 residues. The CDR3 here is CASSDSSHYGYTF. The DNA of the CDR3 is TGTGCCAGCAGTGACTCTTCCCACTATGGCTACACCTTC.

This chain joins TRBV4-2 and TRBJ2-1; D assignment may be TRBD1 or TRBD2 (6 bases each). CDR3 length equals 15 residues. Trimming took off 8 bases at V and 5 bases at J, with 19 bases between the two ends. Germline CDR1 and CDR2: LGHNA and YNFKEQ. The DNA of the CDR3 is TGTGCCAGCGCCCTAGAAAGGGGGAGGAACAATGAGCAGTTCTTC. It encodes CASALERGRNNEQFF.

This clone came up a few times. The chain is built from TRBV7-9 and TRBJ2-2; D is perhaps TRBD2 (7 bases). V lost 2 bases and J 5 bases, leaving 18 bases between the germline ends. Germline V gene data show CDR1 as SEHNR and CDR2 as FQNEAQ (reference sequence). The CDR3 has 17 amino acids. Here the CDR3 reads CASSLPPGEGITGELFF. As DNA, the CDR3 is TGTGCCAGCAGCTTACCACCAGGGGAGGGTATAACCGGGGAGCTGTTTTTT.

This clone has more than one count but fewer than ten. This sequence joins TRBV7-9 and TRBJ2-7; a weak D match, TRBD2 (5 bases). The CDR3 sequence is 16 residues long. V gave up 0 bases and J gave up 2 bases, with 14 bases separating them. Per germline, CDR1 SEHNR and CDR2 FQNEAQ (reference sequence). The CDR3 protein is CASSLATREPTYEQYF. The CDR3, as DNA: TGTGCCAGCAGCTTAGCAACTAGAGAACCAACCTACGAGCAGTACTTC.

V gene TRBV6-6 combines with J gene TRBJ1-2; 8 positions agree with TRBD1. The V segment lost 0 bases and the J segment 7 bases; nucleotides outside the gene matches: 7. From germline, CDR1 is MNHNY and CDR2 SVGAGI (reference sequence). CDR3 length: 15 amino acids. The CDR3 nucleotides read TGTGCCAGCAGTTACTCGACTCCGGACAGGGCTGGCTACACCTTC. This sequence encodes CASSYSTPDRAGYTF.

CDR3 DNA sequence: TGTGCCAGCAATAAAGCGGGACCAAATCAGCCCCAGCATTTT. Translated: CASNKAGPNQPQHF. V is TRBV6-5 and J is TRBJ1-5; the D gene is possibly TRBD1 (5 bases). V was cut by 7 bases and J by 4 bases, with 14 bases left in between. The CDR3 has 14 amino acids. Germline CDR1 is MNHEY and CDR2 is SVGAGI.

In its sample, this clone was seen once. V usage is TRBV7-9 and J usage is TRBJ2-4; D remains ambiguous. The CDR3 length is 15 residues. Trimming shortened V by 5 bases and J by 0 bases, and 11 bases separated the two germline ends. CDR1 is SEHNR and CDR2 is FQNEAQ in the germline V gene (reference sequence). Here the CDR3 reads CASSPTALAKNIQYF. In DNA form, the CDR3 reads TGTGCCAGCAGCCCAACAGCGTTAGCCAAAAACATTCAGTACTTC.

The genes are TRBV5-1 and TRBJ2-3, with D possibly being TRBD2 (5 bases). In germline, CDR1 is SGHRS, CDR2 YFSETQ. The V end lost 7 bases, the J end lost 4 bases, and 19 bases lay between the germline ends. This CDR3 comprises 15 residues. The CDR3 region has the DNA TGCGCCAGCTCTAGACCCCGAGGGATTTCAGATACGCAGTATTTT. Protein sequence: CASSRPRGISDTQYF.

V gene TRBV25-1 combines with J gene TRBJ1-2; TRBD1 might be the D (5 bases). CDR1 MGHDK and CDR2 SYGVNS come from the germline V gene. The CDR3 is 14 residues long. The V end was cut by 0 bases, the J end by 6 bases, with 11 bases between. CDR3 in DNA: TGTGCCAGCAGTGAATATGGGGGGTTCGATGGCTACACCTTC. Translation: CASSEYGGFDGYTF.

This clone was detected once. The gene calls are TRBV27 and TRBJ2-7, with a possible D match to TRBD1 (6 bases). Germline CDR1 and CDR2: MNHEY and SMNVEV (reference sequence). The CDR3 loop spans 13 amino acids. V lost 3 bases to trimming and J lost 2 bases, with 8 bases between them. In nucleotides, the CDR3 is TGTGCCAGCAGTTTCCGGACAGCCTACGAGCAGTACTTC. Translating gives CASSFRTAYEQYF.

This clone has just one count. V and J are TRBV11-3 and TRBJ2-2; the match to TRBD2 covers 7 bases. J was trimmed by 5 bases and V by 5 bases; bases with no gene match: 8. The CDR3 is made up of 15 amino acids. Germline V lookup: CDR1 SGHNT, CDR2 YENEEA. CDR3 sequence reads: CASSPVAGGTGELFF. In DNA form, the CDR3 reads TGTGCCAGCAGCCCGGTGGCCGGGGGGACCGGGGAGCTGTTTTTT.

The genes are TRBV7-6 and TRBJ2-7, with a tentative D call TRBD2 (6 bases). The V and J ends lost 5 bases and 1 base respectively, with 18 bases between them. CDR3 length: 16 amino acids. CDR1 and CDR2 from the germline V gene are SGHVS and FNYEAQ. The CDR3 sequence is CASSPKGSGLSYEQYF. The CDR3 nucleotides read TGTGCCAGCAGCCCGAAAGGTAGCGGCTTATCCTACGAGCAGTACTTC.

CDR3: CASSLGGQGAYGEAFF. The CDR3 nucleotides read TGTGCCAGCAGCTTAGGGGGACAGGGGGCATATGGTGAAGCTTTCTTT. The chain joins TRBV7-2 to TRBJ1-1; 12 bases line up with TRBD1. The CDR3 has 16 amino acids. Germline CDR1 and CDR2: SGHTA and FQGNSA. V lost 1 base to trimming and J lost 7 bases; unmatched junction nucleotides: 7.

The rearrangement uses TRBV7-2 and TRBJ2-7; D gene uncertain. Germline assignment: CDR1 SGHTA and CDR2 FQGNSA. Between the trimmed V and J ends, which lost 5 bases and 0 bases, there was a span of 8 bases. The CDR3 has 13 amino acids. As DNA, the CDR3 is TGTGCCAGCAGCCCCAGAAGCTCCTACGAGCAGTACTTC. Its protein is CASSPRSSYEQYF.

The J gene is TRBJ2-7, the V gene TRBV7-9, with TRBD2 matching over 9 bases. After removal of 5 bases from V and 0 bases from J, the junction contained 14 bases not matched to a gene. The CDR3 extends over 18 amino acids. The germline CDR1 and CDR2 sequences are SEHNR and FQNEAQ (reference sequence). The chain's CDR3 is CASSPRGGLAPFSYEQYF. CDR3 DNA sequence: TGTGCCAGCAGCCCCAGAGGGGGACTAGCCCCCTTCTCCTACGAGCAGTACTTC.

This clone came up a few times. The chain has TRBV4-2 and TRBJ1-2; 8 bases agree with TRBD1. Germline loops: CDR1 LGHNA, CDR2 YNFKEQ. The CDR3 totals 14 residues. The trim removed 5 bases at V and 3 bases at J, leaving 5 bases unmatched. The CDR3 nucleotides are TGTGCCAGCAGCAGGACGACAGGGGACTATGGCTACACCTTC. Its translation is CASSRTTGDYGYTF.

This rearrangement joins TRBV28 to TRBJ1-1, with 8 bases matching TRBD1. CDR1 is MDHEN, CDR2 SYDVKM, per germline. Unmatched junction bases numbered 4, after V lost 5 bases and J lost 8 bases. CDR3 size: 12 residues. The CDR3 bases are TGTGCCAGCAGTCTCGGGACAGGAGAAGCTTTCTTT. Its protein product is CASSLGTGEAFF. Based on the CDR3 plus reference TRBV28 and TRBJ1-1, the full variable domain is DVKVTQSSRYLVKRTGEKVFLECVQDMDHENMFWYRQDPGLGLRLIYFSYDVKMKEKGDIPEGYSVSREKKERFSLILESASTNQTSMYLCASSLGTGEAFFGQGTRLTVV.

This chain connects TRBV19 to TRBJ2-7, with 7 bases fitting TRBD2. V was pared by 3 bases and J by 3 bases, with 5 bases of the junction left unmatched. The CDR3 is made up of 14 amino acids. Per germline, CDR1 LNHDA and CDR2 SQIVND (reference sequence). CDR3 DNA sequence: TGTGCCAGTAGTATCAGCGCGGGGGTCTACGAGCAGTACTTC. As protein: CASSISAGVYEQYF.

This clone has a handful of counts. The rearrangement links TRBV6-1 to TRBJ1-5; TRBD1 might be the D (5 bases). Germline CDR1 is MNHNS and CDR2 is SASEGT. CDR3 length equals 15 residues. Trimming took 1 base from V and 7 from J, leaving 14 bases between them. CDR3 in DNA: TGTGCCAGCAGTGAAGTCGGGGGGGTAAGGCAGCCCCAGCATTTT. This encodes CASSEVGGVRQPQHF.

The J gene is TRBJ1-5, the V gene TRBV19; 8 bases align to TRBD1. The V gene end was trimmed by 5 bases and the J gene end by 4 bases; junction bases not matched to a gene: 13. Germline V CDR1 and CDR2: LNHDA, SQIVND (reference sequence). The CDR3 runs to 17 residues. The CDR3 sequence is CASSLPGTGGSNQPQHF. CDR3 nucleotide sequence: TGTGCCAGTAGTCTCCCCGGTACAGGGGGATCAAATCAGCCCCAGCATTTT.

The V and J genes are TRBV7-9 and TRBJ1-2; TRBD1 matches 9 bases. After removal of 5 bases from V and 2 bases from J, the junction contained 3 bases not matched to a gene. CDR1 and CDR2 from the germline V gene are SEHNR and FQNEAQ (reference sequence). The CDR3 covers 14 residues. CDR3 bases: TGTGCCAGCAGCCTAGGGACAGGGAACTATGGCTACACCTTC. Its translation is CASSLGTGNYGYTF.